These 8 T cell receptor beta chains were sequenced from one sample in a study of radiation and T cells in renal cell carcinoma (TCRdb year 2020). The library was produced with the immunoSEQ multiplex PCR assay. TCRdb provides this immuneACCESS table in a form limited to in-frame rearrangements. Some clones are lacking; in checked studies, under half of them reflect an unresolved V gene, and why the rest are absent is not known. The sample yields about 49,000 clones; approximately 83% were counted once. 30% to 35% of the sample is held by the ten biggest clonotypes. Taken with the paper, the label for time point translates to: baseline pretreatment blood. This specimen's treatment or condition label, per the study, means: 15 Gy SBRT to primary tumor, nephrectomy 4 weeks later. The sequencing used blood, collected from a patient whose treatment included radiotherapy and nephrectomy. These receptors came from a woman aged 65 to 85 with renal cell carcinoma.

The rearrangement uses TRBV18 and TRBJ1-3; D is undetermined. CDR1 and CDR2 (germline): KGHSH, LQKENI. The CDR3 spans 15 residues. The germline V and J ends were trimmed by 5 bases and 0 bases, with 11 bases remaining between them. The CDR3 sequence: CASSFGVDSGNTIYF. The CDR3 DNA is TGTGCCAGCTCATTCGGGGTCGACTCTGGAAACACCATATATTTT.

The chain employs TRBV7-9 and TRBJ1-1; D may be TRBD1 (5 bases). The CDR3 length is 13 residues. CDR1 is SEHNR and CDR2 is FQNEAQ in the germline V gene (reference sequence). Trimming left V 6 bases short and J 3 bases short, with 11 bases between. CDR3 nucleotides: TGTGCCAGCAGTATGATGGGGGACACTGAAGCTTTCTTT. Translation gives CASSMMGDTEAFF.

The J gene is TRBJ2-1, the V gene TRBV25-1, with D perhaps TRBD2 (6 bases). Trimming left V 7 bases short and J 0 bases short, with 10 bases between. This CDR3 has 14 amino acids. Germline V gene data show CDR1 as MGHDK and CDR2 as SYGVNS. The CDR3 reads CASTAAGSYNEQFF. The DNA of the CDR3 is TGTGCCAGCACTGCAGCGGGCTCCTACAATGAGCAGTTCTTC.

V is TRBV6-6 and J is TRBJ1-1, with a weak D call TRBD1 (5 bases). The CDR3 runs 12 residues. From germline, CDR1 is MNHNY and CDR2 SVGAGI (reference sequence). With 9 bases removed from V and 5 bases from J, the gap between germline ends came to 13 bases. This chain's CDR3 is CASGDVGTEAFF. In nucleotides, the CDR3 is TGTGCCAGTGGGGACGTAGGAACTGAAGCTTTCTTT.

The chain's CDR3 is CASSLDFNNEQFF. CDR3 nucleotide sequence: TGCGCCAGCAGCCTGGACTTTAACAATGAGCAGTTCTTC. J is TRBJ2-1 and V is TRBV5-1, with D possibly being TRBD2 (5 bases). This CDR3 is built from 13 residues. V was clipped by 4 bases and J by 5 bases, with 10 bases between them. Germline-derived CDR1 and CDR2 are SGHRS and YFSETQ.

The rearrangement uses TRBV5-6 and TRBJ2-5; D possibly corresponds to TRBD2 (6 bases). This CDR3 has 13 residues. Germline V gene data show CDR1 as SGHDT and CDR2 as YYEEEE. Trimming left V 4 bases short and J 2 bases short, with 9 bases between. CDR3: CASSPSAQETQYF. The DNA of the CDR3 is TGTGCCAGCAGCCCTAGCGCTCAAGAGACCCAGTACTTC.

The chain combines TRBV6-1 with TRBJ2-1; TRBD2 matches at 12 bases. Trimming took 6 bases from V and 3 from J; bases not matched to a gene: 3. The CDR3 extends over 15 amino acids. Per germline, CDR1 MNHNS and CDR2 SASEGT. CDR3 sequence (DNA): TGTGCCAGCAGCTGGACTAGCGGGGACTACAATGAGCAGTTCTTC. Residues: CASSWTSGDYNEQFF.

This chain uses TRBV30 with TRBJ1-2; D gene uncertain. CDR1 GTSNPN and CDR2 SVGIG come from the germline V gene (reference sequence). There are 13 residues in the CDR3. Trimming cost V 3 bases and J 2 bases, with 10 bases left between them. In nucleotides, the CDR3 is TGTGCCTGGAGCGGTTCCTCCAACTATGGCTACACCTTC. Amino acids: CAWSGSSNYGYTF.